The sequence of this T cell receptor beta chain was determined in a study of CD8+ T cells in alopecia areata. A word on this clone: What it binds is not known.

The CDR3 length is 15 residues. Germline values: CDR1 GTSNPN, CDR2 SVGIG (reference sequence). V lost 3 bases, J lost 6 bases, and 18 bases lay in between. The sequencing template was cDNA reverse transcribed from extracted RNA. Sequencing used immunoSEQ multiplex PCR; TCRdb keeps in-frame clones, though not all of them. The sample holds roughly 180,000 clones, approximately 60% seen once. Treatment defined: oral pan-JAK inhibitor, 5-10 mg twice daily. Lesional scalp tissue (obtained by punch biopsy) and peripheral blood were collected from alopecia areata patients. Broader study findings: Amid tofacitinib therapy, many expanded lesional clones stayed present in scalp and blood. Having just one nonresponder leaves the connection between baseline CD8+ expansion and response unresolved.

V usage is TRBV30 and J usage is TRBJ2-1, with D perhaps being TRBD1 or TRBD2 (6 bases each). The clonotype originates from a human donor with alopecia areata. The specimen was CD4+ T cells sorted from blood, collected at week 4, from a patient treated with tofacitinib. CDR3 nucleotides: TGTGCCTGGAGCCCGAGGTGGGGGGCAGGCAATGAGCAGTTCTTC. This translates into CAWSPRWGAGNEQFF.